A single sample gave rise to the 28 T cell receptor beta chains below, sequenced in a study of blood T cell repertoires in COVID-19. TCRdb's table, derived via immunoSEQ multiplex PCR, lists solely in-frame clones and lacks some. Here the sample spans roughly 100,000 clones, 80% to 85% being singletons. Sequencing was performed on peripheral blood. The receptors were sampled from an elderly man with acute or convalescent COVID-19.

This clone was observed a handful of times. The chain is built from TRBV6-5 and TRBJ2-2; 9 bases match TRBD2. The germline V gene has CDR1 MNHEY and CDR2 SVGAGI. CDR3 length: 14 amino acids. With 8 bases clipped from V and 1 base from J, the junction kept 2 bases outside the gene matches. CDR3 nucleotides: TGTGCCAGCGGTAGCGGGAGGAACACCGGGGAGCTGTTTTTT. This encodes CASGSGRNTGELFF.

The chain is built from TRBV7-9 and TRBJ2-3; TRBD2 matches 13 bases. The CDR3 is 16 residues long. The V segment lost 4 bases and the J segment 6 bases; nucleotides outside the gene matches: 7. Germline loops: CDR1 SEHNR, CDR2 FQNEAQ (reference sequence). CDR3 sequence reads: CASSWGLAGSVDTQYF. DNA of the CDR3: TGTGCCAGCAGCTGGGGACTAGCGGGAAGCGTGGATACGCAGTATTTT.

As concerns this clone: Other DNA sequences in this specimen translate into the identical CDR3. CDR3 nucleotides: TGTGCCAGCAGTTACTCGGGGCAGGGGGGTGAAAAACTGTTTTTT. Its protein is CASSYSGQGGEKLFF. The chain joins TRBV6-5 to TRBJ1-4, with 7 bases identical to TRBD1. The germline V gene has CDR1 MNHEY and CDR2 SVGAGI. V lost 0 bases, J lost 7 bases, and 5 bases stayed unmatched. The length of the CDR3 is 15 residues.

The rearrangement links TRBV27 to TRBJ1-3; D is uncertain. The V and J ends lost 5 bases and 0 bases respectively, with 8 bases between them. This CDR3 is built from 14 residues. CDR1 and CDR2 from the germline V gene are MNHEY and SMNVEV (reference sequence). This CDR3 is CASSRWPSGNTIYF. Written as DNA, the CDR3 is TGTGCCAGCAGTCGATGGCCCTCTGGAAACACCATATATTTT.

CDR3 loop: CASRGLARSDTQYF. The CDR3 DNA sequence: TGTGCCAGCAGGGGACTAGCCCGATCAGATACGCAGTATTTT. The chain combines TRBV6-5 with TRBJ2-3; 9 bases fit TRBD2. The CDR3 contains 14 residues. Trimming took 6 bases from V and 4 from J; bases not matched to a gene: 5. Germline V gene data show CDR1 as MNHEY and CDR2 as SVGAGI.

The rearrangement uses TRBV27 and TRBJ2-3; D uncertain. There are 13 residues in the CDR3. The germline V and J ends were trimmed by 1 base and 2 bases, with 4 bases remaining between them. Germline lookup yields CDR1 MNHEY and CDR2 SMNVEV (reference sequence). CDR3 residues: CASSLYNTDTQYF. The CDR3 nucleotides read TGTGCCAGCAGTTTATACAACACAGATACGCAGTATTTT.

The chain combines TRBV18 with TRBJ2-7, with TRBD1 identical over 7 bases. Germline V gene lookup returns CDR1 KGHSH and CDR2 LQKENI. Trimming cost V 2 bases and J 5 bases; bases outside gene matches: 0. The CDR3 is 12 residues long. The DNA of the CDR3 is TGTGCCAGCTCACCAGACAGGGACGAGCAGTACTTC. It specifies CASSPDRDEQYF.

The CDR3 reads CASSGQGDNEKLFF. The CDR3 DNA follows: TGCGCCAGCAGCGGACAGGGGGATAATGAAAAACTGTTTTTT. The chain combines TRBV5-1 with TRBJ1-4; 10 bases map to TRBD1. The V gene's germline CDR1 is SGHRS and CDR2 YFSETQ. With V trimmed by 4 bases and J by 4 bases, 1 base remained unmatched. The CDR3 is 14 residues long.

The chain is built from TRBV5-1 and TRBJ2-7, with D perhaps TRBD2 (5 bases). V dropped 4 bases and J dropped 1 base, with 15 bases sitting between them. The CDR3 is 15 amino acids. Germline V gene lookup returns CDR1 SGHRS and CDR2 YFSETQ. CDR3 sequence: CASSTSSGVSYEQYF. DNA for the CDR3: TGCGCCAGCAGCACGTCTTCCGGGGTATCCTACGAGCAGTACTTC.

The chain combines TRBV5-1 with TRBJ1-6; D gene ambiguous. Trimming pared 0 bases from V and 7 bases from J, leaving 11 bases between. Germline V gives CDR1 SGHRS, CDR2 YFSETQ. This CDR3 is built from 15 residues. The CDR3 DNA reads TGCGCCAGCAGCTTGGCCGGGGAGGGAAATTCACCCCTCCACTTT. Amino acid sequence: CASSLAGEGNSPLHF.

This clone has more than one count but fewer than ten. The chain couples TRBV6-4 to TRBJ1-1; D is undetermined. V shed 4 bases and J shed 5 bases, with 11 bases lying between them. The V gene's germline CDR1 is MRHNA and CDR2 SNTAGT. This CDR3 is built from 13 residues. The CDR3 reads CASSAGSRTEAFF. CDR3 bases: TGTGCCAGCAGTGCCGGGTCGCGGACTGAAGCTTTCTTT.

This clone was picked up a small number of times. The chain employs TRBV29-1 and TRBJ1-1; no clear D. V was pared by 7 bases and J by 1 base, with 13 bases between. This CDR3 is 13 amino acids long. From germline, CDR1 is SQVTM and CDR2 ANQGSEA. The DNA for the CDR3 is TGCAGCGCCAAGAGGCCGACGAACACTGAAGCTTTCTTT. Translated, it gives CSAKRPTNTEAFF.

This chain uses TRBV5-4 with TRBJ1-4, with 7 bases that match TRBD1. J gave up 7 bases and V 4 bases, and 7 bases lay outside the gene matches. Per germline, CDR1 SGHNT and CDR2 YYREEE (reference sequence). The CDR3 contains 14 residues. The CDR3 DNA sequence: TGTGCCAGCAGCGTCGACAGGGCGGGTGAAAAACTGTTTTTT. It translates to CASSVDRAGEKLFF.

V usage is TRBV3-1 (or the pseudogene TRBV3-2) and J usage is TRBJ1-1; 9 nucleotides match TRBD1. V lost 4 bases and J lost 0; bases outside the gene matches: 3. The CDR3 has 15 residues. Germline V gene data show CDR1 as LGHDT and CDR2 as YNNKEL (reference sequence). Here the CDR3 reads CASSLRTGVNTEAFF. In nucleotides, the CDR3 is TGTGCCAGCAGCCTCAGGACAGGGGTGAACACTGAAGCTTTCTTT.

V and J are TRBV6-5 and TRBJ2-7; TRBD1 aligns across 9 bases. Trimming cost V 8 bases and J 4 bases; bases outside gene matches: 6. The CDR3 runs to 13 residues. From germline, CDR1 is MNHEY and CDR2 SVGAGI. The CDR3 region is CASSRTGEYEQYF. In DNA, the CDR3 is TGTGCCAGCTCCCGGACAGGGGAGTACGAGCAGTACTTC.

This clone showed up just a few times. The V gene is TRBV2, the J gene TRBJ1-5; D is undetermined. Germline V gene lookup returns CDR1 SNHLY and CDR2 FYNNEI. The CDR3 totals 12 residues. V lost 4 bases, J lost 4 bases, and 5 bases lay in between. For the CDR3, the DNA is TGTGCCAGCAGTGTCCCGAATCAGCCCCAGCATTTT. As protein: CASSVPNQPQHF.

The chain carries TRBV30 and TRBJ1-5; D unresolved. The CDR3 extends over 13 amino acids. V gave up 3 bases and J gave up 0 bases, with 6 bases separating them. Germline V gene data show CDR1 as GTSNPN and CDR2 as SVGIG (reference sequence). The CDR3 is CAWSLYSNQPQHF. The CDR3 coding sequence is TGTGCCTGGAGCCTGTATAGCAATCAGCCCCAGCATTTT.

The chain is built from TRBV4-1 and TRBJ1-6; D not resolved. V lost 0 bases to trimming and J lost 11 bases, with 5 bases between them. CDR1 is MGHRA and CDR2 is YSYEKL in the germline V gene. There are 12 residues in the CDR3. The CDR3 reads CASSQDGAPLHF. DNA for the CDR3: TGCGCCAGCAGCCAAGATGGAGCACCCCTCCACTTT.

This chain connects TRBV29-1 to TRBJ2-1, with TRBD2 matching 9 bases. Germline trimming cut 4 bases from V and 1 base from J; bases unmatched to any gene: 5. Germline CDR1 and CDR2: SQVTM and ANQGSEA. The CDR3 has 15 residues. The chain's CDR3 is CSVGAGGSSYNEQFF. CDR3 DNA: TGCAGCGTTGGAGCGGGAGGCTCTTCCTACAATGAGCAGTTCTTC.

This sequence joins TRBV2 and TRBJ1-1; unclear D gene. Germline CDR1 is SNHLY and CDR2 is FYNNEI. The CDR3 is made up of 13 amino acids. V was pared by 6 bases and J by 0 bases, with 8 bases between. In nucleotides, the CDR3 is TGTGCCAGCAGAGCCCGGGTGAACACTGAAGCTTTCTTT. It yields the protein CASRARVNTEAFF.

V and J are TRBV19 and TRBJ2-6; 8 bases are shared with TRBD1. The CDR3 loop spans 15 amino acids. The ends lost 8 bases at V and 1 base at J; junction bases unmatched: 4. Germline V CDR1 and CDR2: LNHDA, SQIVND (reference sequence). CDR3 bases: TGTGCCAGTTGGACAGGGAAGTCTGGGGCCAACGTCCTGACTTTC. Its protein product is CASWTGKSGANVLTF.

This clone was counted a single time. The V and J genes are TRBV6-2 or TRBV6-3 and TRBJ2-3; D perhaps matches TRBD2 (6 bases). The CDR3 contains 14 residues. Germline assignment: CDR1 MNHEY and CDR2 SVGEGT. Trimming stripped 2 bases from V and 10 bases from J, with 16 bases between. CDR3 amino acids: CASSYAGSLRAQYF. The CDR3 nucleotides read TGTGCCAGCAGTTACGCGGGATCCTTGAGGGCGCAGTATTTT.

Remarks on this clone: Other DNA sequences in the sample encode the same CDR3. The chain employs TRBV5-1 and TRBJ2-7, with TRBD2 matching over 13 bases. V was pared by 4 bases and J by 3 bases, with 4 bases of the junction left unmatched. This CDR3 is built from 15 residues. Germline CDR1 reads SGHRS; CDR2 reads YFSETQ. In DNA form, the CDR3 reads TGCGCCAGCAGCAAAGGACTAGCGGGAGTCTACGAGCAGTACTTC. Translation gives CASSKGLAGVYEQYF.

This chain joins TRBV6-5 and TRBJ1-1; a possible D gene is TRBD1 (5 bases). The CDR3 is made up of 12 amino acids. Germline V gives CDR1 MNHEY, CDR2 SVGAGI. V was shortened by 7 bases and J by 4 bases, with 10 bases between the two germline ends. CDR3 in DNA: TGTGCCAGCAAAAGGGGCGCCACTGAAGCTTTCTTT. Amino acid sequence: CASKRGATEAFF.

The chain is built from TRBV11-3 and TRBJ2-3; TRBD1 matches at 7 bases. V was clipped by 5 bases and J by 2 bases; unmatched bases: 4. The CDR3 loop spans 14 amino acids. Per germline, CDR1 SGHNT and CDR2 YENEEA. This chain's CDR3 is CASSPGQDTDTQYF. CDR3 sequence (DNA): TGTGCCAGCAGCCCCGGACAGGACACAGATACGCAGTATTTT.

The chain recombines TRBV7-3 with TRBJ2-2, with D perhaps matching TRBD2 (5 bases). The CDR3 contains 16 residues. Per the germline V gene, CDR1 is SGHTA and CDR2 is FQGTGA. Deletions cut 3 bases from V and 1 base from J, with 12 bases between. The CDR3 protein is CASSFGSGGNTGELFF. DNA of the CDR3: TGTGCCAGCAGCTTTGGTTCTGGAGGGAACACCGGGGAGCTGTTTTTT. Together with reference TRBV7-3 and TRBJ2-2, the CDR3 gives the full variable domain: GAGVSQTPSNKVTEKGKYVELRCDPISGHTALYWYRQSLGQGPEFLIYFQGTGAADDSGLPNDRFFAVRPEGSVSTLKIQRTERGDSAVYLCASSFGSGGNTGELFFGEGSRLTVL.

The chain joins TRBV5-1 to TRBJ2-5; 9 bases fit TRBD1. J lost 4 bases, V lost 7 bases, and 17 bases had no gene match. CDR1 is SGHRS, CDR2 YFSETQ, per germline. This CDR3 is built from 17 residues. This CDR3 is CASQNGPNRGLVETQYF. In DNA, the CDR3 is TGCGCCAGCCAGAATGGACCTAACAGGGGGCTGGTAGAGACCCAGTACTTC.

The J gene is TRBJ1-1, the V gene TRBV11-2; TRBD1 is a possible D gene (5 bases). Trimming took off 0 bases at V and 5 bases at J, with 13 bases between the two ends. The germline gives CDR1 SGHAT, CDR2 FQNNGV. CDR3 length: 15 residues. CDR3 residues: CASSLEARGGTEAFF. The CDR3, as DNA: TGTGCCAGCAGCTTAGAAGCGAGGGGAGGGACTGAAGCTTTCTTT.